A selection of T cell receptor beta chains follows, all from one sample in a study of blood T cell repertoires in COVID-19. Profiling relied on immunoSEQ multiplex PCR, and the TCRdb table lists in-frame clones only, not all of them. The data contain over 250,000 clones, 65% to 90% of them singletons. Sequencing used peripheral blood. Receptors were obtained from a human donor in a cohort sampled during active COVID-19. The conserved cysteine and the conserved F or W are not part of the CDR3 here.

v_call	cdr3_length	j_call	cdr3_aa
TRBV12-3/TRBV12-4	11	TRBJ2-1	ASSFRGADEQF
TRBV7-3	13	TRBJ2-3	ASSFRGSGEDTQY
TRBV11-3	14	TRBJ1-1	ASSRGGAGAGTEAF
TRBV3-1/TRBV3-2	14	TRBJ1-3	ASSRNPGGSGNTIY
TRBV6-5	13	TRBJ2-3	ASRSGKVGTDTQY
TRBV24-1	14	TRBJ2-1	ATSDSVLGQPNEQF
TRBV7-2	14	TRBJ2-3	ASSRSGLADTDTQY
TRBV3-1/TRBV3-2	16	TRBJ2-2	ASSQMSAGASRTGELF
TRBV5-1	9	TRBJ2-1	ASRETEEQF
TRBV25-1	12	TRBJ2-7	ASSVDRSSYEQY
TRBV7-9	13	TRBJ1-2	ASSLFDIQAGGYT
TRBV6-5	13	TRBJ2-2	ASSTGAPWVGELF
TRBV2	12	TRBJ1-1	ASSESDFFTEAF